Listed below are T cell receptor beta chains from one sample, sequenced in a study of T cells after yellow fever vaccination. MiXCR was run by TCRdb on the 5' RACE reads, yielding one entry per CDR3 protein. The sample has about 630,000 distinct CDR3 sequences, 9% to 15% seen once. The sequencing here drew on PBMCs, taken on the day of the yellow fever booster vaccination. These receptors were taken from a man aged 30-40 years who received the YFV17D yellow fever vaccine. Each CDR3 is given without its conserved first and last residue. Each record gives: CDR3 protein, V gene, J gene, D gene. The D gene is left open where the match is weak.

CDR3: ASSPGSERPQH; V: TRBV7-2; J: TRBJ1-5; D: .
CDR3: ASSLASSGRAVRQF; V: TRBV12-3/TRBV12-4; J: TRBJ2-1; D: TRBD2
CDR3: ASSYGQDIIADTQY; V: TRBV7-9; J: TRBJ2-3; D: TRBD1
CDR3: ASSRTSAKRGETQY; V: TRBV6-2/TRBV6-3; J: TRBJ2-5; D: TRBD2
CDR3: ASGGTSGYNEQF; V: TRBV7-9; J: TRBJ2-1; D: TRBD2
CDR3: ASSPLGTNEETQY; V: TRBV5-8; J: TRBJ2-5; D: TRBD2
CDR3: ASSVREKYEQY; V: TRBV13; J: TRBJ2-7; D: TRBD2
CDR3: ASSQDWNYEQY; V: TRBV4-3; J: TRBJ2-7; D: .
CDR3: SGGRGAGARDTQY; V: TRBV20-1; J: TRBJ2-3; D: TRBD2
CDR3: ASSDWTSSNEQF; V: TRBV6-4; J: TRBJ2-1; D: TRBD2
CDR3: ASSLGSTATQY; V: TRBV6-5; J: TRBJ2-3; D: .
CDR3: SVEVGYGYT; V: TRBV29-1; J: TRBJ1-2; D: .
CDR3: SARDHLEGARSDTQY; V: TRBV20-1; J: TRBJ2-3; D: TRBD1
CDR3: SAMMRGTYNEQF; V: TRBV20-1; J: TRBJ2-1; D: .
CDR3: ASSPAGGYSYNEQF; V: TRBV7-2; J: TRBJ2-1; D: TRBD2
CDR3: ASTRGDLAGRGMNTEAF; V: TRBV5-1; J: TRBJ1-1; D: TRBD1